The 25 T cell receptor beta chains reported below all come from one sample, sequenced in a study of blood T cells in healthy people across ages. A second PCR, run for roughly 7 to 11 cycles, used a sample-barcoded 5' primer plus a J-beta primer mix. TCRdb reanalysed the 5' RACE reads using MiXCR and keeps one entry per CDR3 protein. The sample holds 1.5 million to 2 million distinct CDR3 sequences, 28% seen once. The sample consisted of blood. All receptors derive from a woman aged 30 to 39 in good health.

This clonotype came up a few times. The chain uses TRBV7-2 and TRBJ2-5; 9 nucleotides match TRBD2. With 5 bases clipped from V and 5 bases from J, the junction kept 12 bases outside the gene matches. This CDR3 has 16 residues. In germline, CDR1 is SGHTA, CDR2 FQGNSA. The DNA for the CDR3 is TGTGCCAGCAGCCGTTATAGCGGGGGCCGTTTGGAGACCCAGTACTTC. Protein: CASSRYSGGRLETQYF. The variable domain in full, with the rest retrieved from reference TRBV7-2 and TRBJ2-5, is GAGVSQSPSNKVTEKGKDVELRCDPISGHTALYWYRQSLGQGLEFLIYFQGNSAPDKSGLPSDRFSAERTGGSVSTLTIQRTQQEDSAVYLCASSRYSGGRLETQYFGPGTRLLVL.

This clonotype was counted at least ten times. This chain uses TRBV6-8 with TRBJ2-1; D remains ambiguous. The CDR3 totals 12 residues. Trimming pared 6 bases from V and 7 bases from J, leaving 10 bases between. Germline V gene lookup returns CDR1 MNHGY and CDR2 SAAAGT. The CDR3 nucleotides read TGTGCCAGCAGGTCTACCTGGAATGAGCAGTTCTTC. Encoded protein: CASRSTWNEQFF.

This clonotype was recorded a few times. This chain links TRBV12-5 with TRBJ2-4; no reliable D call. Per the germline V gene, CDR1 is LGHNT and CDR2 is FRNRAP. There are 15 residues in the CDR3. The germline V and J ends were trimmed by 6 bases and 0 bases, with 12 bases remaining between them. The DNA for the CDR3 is TGTGCTAGTGGACAGAACTCAGCAGCCAAAAACATTCAGTACTTC. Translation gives CASGQNSAAKNIQYF.

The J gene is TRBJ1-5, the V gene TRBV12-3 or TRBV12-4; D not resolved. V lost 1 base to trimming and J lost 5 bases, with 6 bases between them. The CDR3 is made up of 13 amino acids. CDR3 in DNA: TGTGCCAGCAGTTTAGGTAGACATCAGCCCCAGCATTTT. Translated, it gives CASSLGRHQPQHF.

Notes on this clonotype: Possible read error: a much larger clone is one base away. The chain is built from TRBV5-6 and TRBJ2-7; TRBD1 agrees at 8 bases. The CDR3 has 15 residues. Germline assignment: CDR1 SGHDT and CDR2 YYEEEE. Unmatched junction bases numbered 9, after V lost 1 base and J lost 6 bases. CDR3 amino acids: CASSLTRTGSSEQYF. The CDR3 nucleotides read TGTGCCAGCAGCTTGACCAGGACAGGGTCATCCGAGCAGTACTTC.

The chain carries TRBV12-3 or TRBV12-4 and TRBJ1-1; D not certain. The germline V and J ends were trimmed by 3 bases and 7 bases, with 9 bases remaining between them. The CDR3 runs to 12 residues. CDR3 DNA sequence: TGTGCCAGCAGTTTCCCCGGGAATGAAGCTTTCTTT. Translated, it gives CASSFPGNEAFF.

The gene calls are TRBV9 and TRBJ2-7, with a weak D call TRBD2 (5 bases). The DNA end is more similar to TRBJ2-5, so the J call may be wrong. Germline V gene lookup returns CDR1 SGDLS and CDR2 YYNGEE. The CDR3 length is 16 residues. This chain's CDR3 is CASSANHIVLGKTQYF. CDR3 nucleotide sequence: TGTGCCAGCAGCGCCAACCATATAGTACTAGGCAAGACCCAGTACTTC.

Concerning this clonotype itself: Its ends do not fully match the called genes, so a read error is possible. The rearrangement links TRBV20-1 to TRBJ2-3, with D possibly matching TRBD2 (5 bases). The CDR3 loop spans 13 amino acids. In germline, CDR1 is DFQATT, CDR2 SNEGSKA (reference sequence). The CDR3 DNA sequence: TGCAGTACTAGAGCTTCGACTGCTGATACGCAGTATTTT. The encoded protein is CSTRASTADTQYF.

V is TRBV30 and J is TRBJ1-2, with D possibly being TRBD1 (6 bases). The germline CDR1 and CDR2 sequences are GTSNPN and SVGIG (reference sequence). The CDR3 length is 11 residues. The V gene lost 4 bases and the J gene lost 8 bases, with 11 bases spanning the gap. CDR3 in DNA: TGTGCCTGGACGGGGGGCCAGGGCTACACCTTC. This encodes CAWTGGQGYTF.

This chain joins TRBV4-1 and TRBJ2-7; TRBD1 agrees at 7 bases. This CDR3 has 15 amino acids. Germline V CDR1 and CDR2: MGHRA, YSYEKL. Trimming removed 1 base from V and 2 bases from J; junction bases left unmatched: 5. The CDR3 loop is CASSQGSGGTYEQYF. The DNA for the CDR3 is TGCGCCAGCAGCCAAGGGTCAGGGGGAACCTACGAGCAGTACTTC.

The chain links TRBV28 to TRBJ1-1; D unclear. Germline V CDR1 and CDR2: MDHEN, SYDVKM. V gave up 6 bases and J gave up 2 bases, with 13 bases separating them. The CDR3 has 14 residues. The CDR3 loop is CASRSGRANTEAFF. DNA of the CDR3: TGTGCCAGCAGATCCGGACGGGCCAACACTGAAGCTTTCTTT.

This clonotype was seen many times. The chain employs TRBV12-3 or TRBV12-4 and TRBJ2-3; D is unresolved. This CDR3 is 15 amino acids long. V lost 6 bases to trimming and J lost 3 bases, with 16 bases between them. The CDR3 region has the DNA TGTGCCAGCAGCGGTGACCGGACCGGTACAGATACGCAGTATTTT. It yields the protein CASSGDRTGTDTQYF.

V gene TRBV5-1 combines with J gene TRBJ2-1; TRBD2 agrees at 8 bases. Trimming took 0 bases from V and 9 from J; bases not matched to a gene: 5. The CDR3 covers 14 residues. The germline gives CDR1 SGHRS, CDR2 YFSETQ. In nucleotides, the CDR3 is TGCGCCAGCAGCTTGGATAGCGGGAACGCTGAGCAGTTCTTC. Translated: CASSLDSGNAEQFF.

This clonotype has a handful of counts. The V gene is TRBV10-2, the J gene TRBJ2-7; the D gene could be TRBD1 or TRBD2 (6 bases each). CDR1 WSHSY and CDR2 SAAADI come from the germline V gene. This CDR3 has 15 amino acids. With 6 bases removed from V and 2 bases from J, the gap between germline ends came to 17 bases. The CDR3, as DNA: TGCGCCAGCAGCCAACAGGGACTGACAACCTACGAGCAGTACTTC. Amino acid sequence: CASSQQGLTTYEQYF.

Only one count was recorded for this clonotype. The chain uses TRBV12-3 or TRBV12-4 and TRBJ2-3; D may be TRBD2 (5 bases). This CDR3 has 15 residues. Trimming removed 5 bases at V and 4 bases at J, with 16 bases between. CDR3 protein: CASSARKGSSDTQYF. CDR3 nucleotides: TGTGCCAGCAGTGCCCGAAAAGGGAGCTCAGATACGCAGTATTTT.

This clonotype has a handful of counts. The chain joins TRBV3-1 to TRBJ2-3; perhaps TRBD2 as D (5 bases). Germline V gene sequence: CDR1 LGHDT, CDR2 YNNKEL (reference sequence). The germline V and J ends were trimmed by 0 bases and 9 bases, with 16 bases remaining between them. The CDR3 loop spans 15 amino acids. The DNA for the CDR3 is TGTGCCAGCAGCCAAGAGTGGCTAGCCCCGGGGACGCAGTATTTT. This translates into CASSQEWLAPGTQYF.

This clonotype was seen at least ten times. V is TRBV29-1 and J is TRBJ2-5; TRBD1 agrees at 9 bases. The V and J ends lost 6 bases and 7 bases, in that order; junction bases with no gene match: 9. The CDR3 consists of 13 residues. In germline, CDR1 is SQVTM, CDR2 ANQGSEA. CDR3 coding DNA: TGCAGCGTAGAGGGACAGGGAGAGAGGACCCAGTACTTC. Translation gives CSVEGQGERTQYF.

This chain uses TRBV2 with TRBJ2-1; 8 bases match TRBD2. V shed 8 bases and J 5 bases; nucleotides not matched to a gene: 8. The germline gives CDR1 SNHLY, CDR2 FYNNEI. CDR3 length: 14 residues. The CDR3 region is CASRTSLTHNEQFF. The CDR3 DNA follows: TGTGCCAGCCGGACTAGCCTCACCCACAATGAGCAGTTCTTC.

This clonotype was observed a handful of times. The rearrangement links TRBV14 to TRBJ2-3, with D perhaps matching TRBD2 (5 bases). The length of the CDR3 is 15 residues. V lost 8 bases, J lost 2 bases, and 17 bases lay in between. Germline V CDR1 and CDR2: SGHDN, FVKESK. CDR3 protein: CASRATRGSTDTQYF. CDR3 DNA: TGTGCCAGCCGTGCGACCAGAGGGTCCACAGATACGCAGTATTTT.

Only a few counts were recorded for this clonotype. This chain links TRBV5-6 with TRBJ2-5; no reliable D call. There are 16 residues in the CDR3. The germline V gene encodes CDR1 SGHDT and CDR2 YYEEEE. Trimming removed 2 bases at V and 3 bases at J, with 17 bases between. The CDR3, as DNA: TGTGCCAGCAGCTTTGATATTTTACTTTGGAAAGAGACCCAGTACTTC. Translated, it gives CASSFDILLWKETQYF.

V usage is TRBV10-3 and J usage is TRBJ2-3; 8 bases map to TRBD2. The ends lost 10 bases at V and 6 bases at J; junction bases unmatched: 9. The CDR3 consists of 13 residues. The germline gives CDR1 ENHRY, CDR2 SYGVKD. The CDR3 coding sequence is TGTGCCACCTTAACGGGAGGGGCGGATACGCAGTATTTT. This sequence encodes CATLTGGADTQYF.

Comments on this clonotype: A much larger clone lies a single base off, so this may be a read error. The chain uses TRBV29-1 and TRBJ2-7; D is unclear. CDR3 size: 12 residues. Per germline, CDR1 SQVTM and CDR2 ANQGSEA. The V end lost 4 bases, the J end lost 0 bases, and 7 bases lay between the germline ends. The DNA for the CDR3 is TGCAGCGTTGCAACGGACTCCTACGAGCAGTACTTC. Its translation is CSVATDSYEQYF.

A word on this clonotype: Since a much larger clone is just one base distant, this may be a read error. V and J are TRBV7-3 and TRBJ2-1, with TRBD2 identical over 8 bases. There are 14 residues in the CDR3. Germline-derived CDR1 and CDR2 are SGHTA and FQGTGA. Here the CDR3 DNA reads TGTGCCAGGAGCTTAACATCGGGGACTAGGGAGCAGTTCTTC. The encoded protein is CARSLTSGTREQFF.

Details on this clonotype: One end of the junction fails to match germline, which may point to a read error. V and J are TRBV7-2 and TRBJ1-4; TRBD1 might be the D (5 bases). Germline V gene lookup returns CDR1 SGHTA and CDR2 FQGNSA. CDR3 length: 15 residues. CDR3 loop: CASSLPSKGPGKLFF. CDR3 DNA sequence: TGCGCCAGCAGCTTACCGTCCAAGGGGCCTGGAAAACTGTTTTTT.

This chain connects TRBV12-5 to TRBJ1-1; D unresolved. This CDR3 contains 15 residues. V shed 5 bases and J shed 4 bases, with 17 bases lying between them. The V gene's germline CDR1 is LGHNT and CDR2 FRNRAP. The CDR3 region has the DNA TGTGCTAGTGGTGAATCCTTGTTAGGGCGCACTGAAGCTTTCTTT. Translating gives CASGESLLGRTEAFF.